The rows below give T cell receptor beta chains drawn from one sample of a study of OX40 agonist ivuxolimab in advanced cancers. TCRdb keeps only in-frame clones here, not all; method: immunoSEQ multiplex PCR. The sample comprises tens of thousands of clones, about four fifths of which are singletons, and 4% to 5% rests with the top ten. Source: CD4+ or CD8+ T cells sorted from blood, taken in a trial of the OX40 agonist ivuxolimab. The receptors originated from an adult with an advanced solid tumor such as melanoma, head and neck, liver or kidney cancer. CDR3s include the opening cysteine and the closing phenylalanine or tryptophan. The D gene is left open where the match is weak. Clone size is given for some rows only: seen once, a few or many times, or a class if the clone is expanded.

>TRBD2|NA|TRBV7-3|TRBJ2-1
CASSLVGTSGGYNEQFF
TGTGCCAGCAGCTTAGTGGGGACTAGCGGGGGTTACAATGAGCAGTTCTTC
>TRBD2|NA|TRBV5-1|TRBJ2-7
CASSLQASGSSEQYF
TGCGCCAGCAGCTTGCAGGCTAGCGGGAGTTCCGAGCAGTACTTC
>NA|once|TRBV7-2|TRBJ2-3
CASSLGYTQYF
TGTGCCAGCAGCTTAGGGTATACGCAGTATTTT
>NA|NA|TRBV5-5|TRBJ1-6
CASSLRGLDSPLHF
TGTGCCAGCAGCCTGCGAGGGTTGGATTCACCCCTCCACTTT
>NA|NA|TRBV19|TRBJ1-6
CASSPFGYNSPLHF
TGTGCCAGTAGTCCTTTCGGGTATAATTCACCCCTCCACTTT
>NA|NA|TRBV29-1|TRBJ2-2
CSVTDTGELFF
TGCAGCGTCACTGACACCGGGGAGCTGTTTTTT
>NA|NA|TRBV18|TRBJ1-1
CASSPAGEVAFF
TGTGCCAGCTCACCGGCGGGCGAAGTAGCTTTCTTT
>TRBD2|few|TRBV19|TRBJ2-2
CASSSKIAGGIGELFF
TGTGCCAGTAGTAGCAAGATAGCGGGAGGCATCGGGGAGCTGTTTTTT
>NA|NA|TRBV10-3|TRBJ2-3
CAISRQEFTDTQYF
TGTGCCATCAGTCGACAGGAATTCACAGATACGCAGTATTTT
>NA|NA|TRBV5-1|TRBJ1-5
CPKGGGNQPQHF
TGCCCCAAGGGGGGGGGCAATCAGCCCCAGCATTTT
>NA|NA|TRBV9|TRBJ1-2
CASSVSPPEDYGYTF
TGTGCCAGCAGCGTCTCCCCCCCAGAAGACTATGGCTACACCTTC
>NA|NA|TRBV7-2|TRBJ2-7
CASSLAGVDYEQYF
TGTGCCAGCAGCTTAGCGGGGGTTGACTACGAGCAGTACTTC
>TRBD2|NA|TRBV27|TRBJ2-5
CASSRGTSLIETQYF
TGTGCCAGCAGTCGAGGGACTAGCCTTATCGAGACCCAGTACTTC
>NA|once|TRBV5-6|TRBJ1-3
CASSPDRSSGNTIYF
TGTGCCAGCAGCCCTGACAGGTCCTCTGGAAACACCATATATTTT
>NA|NA|TRBV7-2|TRBJ1-3
CASSLGLAGNTIYF
TGTGCCAGCAGCTTAGGGTTGGCGGGAAACACCATATATTTT
>TRBD2|NA|TRBV6-1|TRBJ2-3
CASRAPGLATQYF
TGTGCCAGCAGAGCCCCCGGACTAGCGACGCAGTATTTT
>TRBD2|NA|TRBV7-8|TRBJ2-7
CASSPGLAKYEQYF
TGTGCCAGCAGCCCGGGACTAGCGAAATACGAGCAGTACTTC
>TRBD1|NA|TRBV6-1|TRBJ1-5
CASSASHSGQGNQPQHF
TGTGCCAGCAGTGCATCCCACTCAGGACAGGGGAATCAGCCCCAGCATTTT
>NA|NA|TRBV29-1|TRBJ2-5
CSVGVGRETQYF
TGCAGCGTGGGGGTGGGTCGAGAGACCCAGTACTTC
>NA|NA|TRBV6-6|TRBJ2-7
CASLRLGSYEQYF
TGTGCCAGCCTAAGACTAGGCTCCTACGAGCAGTACTTC
>NA|NA|TRBV11-2|TRBJ2-2
CASSSSRGAGELFF
TGTGCCAGCAGCTCCTCAAGGGGGGCCGGGGAGCTGTTTTTT
>NA|NA|TRBV5-3|TRBJ2-7
CARSLRQPPTTNEQYF
TGTGCCAGAAGCTTGAGGCAACCTCCAACAACTAACGAGCAGTACTTC